The clone carrying this TCR beta chain was picked up one time. Its target is unknown. V was shortened by 5 bases and J by 5 bases, with 21 bases between the two germline ends. Germline loops: CDR1 SNHLY, CDR2 FYNNEI. There are 16 residues in the CDR3. This specimen comes from a study of cytomegalovirus exposure and HLA in healthy donors. Study at large: Earlier, approximately 110 million unique TCR beta sequences were recovered from approximately 200 million T cells by an analysis.

The PCR contained 60 Vbeta and 13 Jbeta primers. Libraries were prepared by immunoSEQ multiplex PCR; TCRdb keeps only in-frame clonotypes and omits some of them. This repertoire shows roughly 190,000 clones, over 60% found once; its top ten account for 2.1%. Study-level points and caveats: Some 16,000 TCR beta sequences were associated with HLA alleles at 0.05 false discovery rate in a later analysis. The study listed roughly 160 cytomegalovirus-associated TCR beta chains. A later analysis linked a missense variant in DCLRE1C to the trimming of TCR beta V and J genes.

The chain carries TRBV2 and TRBJ1-1; D possibly corresponds to TRBD1 (6 bases). The specimen was PBMCs. The source is a woman aged 25-40 years in good health and CMV-seropositive. The CDR3 protein is CASSYQGTELGTEAFF. CDR3 coding DNA: TGTGCCAGCAGTTATCAGGGGACGGAATTGGGGACTGAAGCTTTCTTT. The complete variable domain, with remaining parts taken from reference TRBV2 and TRBJ1-1, reads EPEVTQTPSHQVTQMGQEVILRCVPISNHLYFYWYRQILGQKVEFLVSFYNNEISEKSEIFDDQFSVERPDGSNFTLKIRSTKLEDSAMYFCASSYQGTELGTEAFFGQGTRLTVV.